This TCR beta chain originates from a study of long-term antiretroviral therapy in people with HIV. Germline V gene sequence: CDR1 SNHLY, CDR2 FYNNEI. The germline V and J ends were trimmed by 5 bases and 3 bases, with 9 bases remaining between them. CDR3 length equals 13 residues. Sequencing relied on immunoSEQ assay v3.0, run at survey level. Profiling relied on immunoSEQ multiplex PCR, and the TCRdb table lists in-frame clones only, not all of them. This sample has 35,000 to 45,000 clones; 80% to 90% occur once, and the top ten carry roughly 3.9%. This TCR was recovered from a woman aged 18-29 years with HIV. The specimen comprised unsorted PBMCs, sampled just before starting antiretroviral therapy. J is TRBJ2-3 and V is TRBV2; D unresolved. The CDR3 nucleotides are TGTGCCAGCAGTCCCGTACTAACAGATACGCAGTATTTT. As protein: CASSPVLTDTQYF.